The 31 T cell receptor beta chains below all came from one sample that was sequenced in a study of blood T cell repertoires in COVID-19. Generated by immunoSEQ multiplex PCR, the TCRdb table keeps only in-frame clones and is missing some. The sample carries about 210,000 clones, roughly 88% recorded once. Sequenced material: peripheral blood. These receptors were collected from a man aged 40-49 years who had recovered from COVID-19.

The rearrangement links TRBV28 to TRBJ2-5; D is perhaps TRBD1 (5 bases). Germline values: CDR1 MDHEN, CDR2 SYDVKM. The CDR3 spans 12 residues. Deletions cut 7 bases from V and 2 bases from J, with 8 bases between. CDR3 region: CASMAGQETQYF. The CDR3 DNA reads TGTGCCAGCATGGCAGGGCAAGAGACCCAGTACTTC.

J is TRBJ1-5 and V is TRBV7-2; 7 positions match TRBD1. Looked up from germline, CDR1 is SGHTA and CDR2 is FQGNSA. Trimming took 1 base from V and 11 from J; bases not matched to a gene: 8. This CDR3 has 14 residues. CDR3 sequence: CASSLGPGGSSQHF. The CDR3 region has the DNA TGTGCCAGCAGCTTAGGGCCAGGGGGTTCGTCCCAGCATTTT.

The chain couples TRBV9 to TRBJ1-5; 7 bases align to TRBD1. Unmatched junction bases numbered 1, after V lost 4 bases and J lost 6 bases. Germline V gives CDR1 SGDLS, CDR2 YYNGEE. This CDR3 spans 12 amino acids. As DNA, the CDR3 is TGTGCCAGCAGCCAGGGGGGTCAGCCCCAGCATTTT. Protein sequence: CASSQGGQPQHF.

This clone turned up a few times. The rearrangement links TRBV18 to TRBJ1-1, with a possible D match to TRBD1 (5 bases). Germline CDR1 and CDR2: KGHSH and LQKENI. CDR3 length: 14 residues. V shed 3 bases and J shed 0 bases, with 8 bases lying between them. CDR3 region: CASSPRGLNTEAFF. Written as DNA, the CDR3 is TGTGCCAGCTCACCCCGGGGGTTGAACACTGAAGCTTTCTTT.

This clone has just one count. The rearrangement links TRBV19 to TRBJ2-1; D remains unclear. The CDR3 consists of 16 residues. The germline V gene encodes CDR1 LNHDA and CDR2 SQIVND (reference sequence). With 4 bases removed from V and 9 bases from J, the gap between germline ends came to 22 bases. The DNA for the CDR3 is TGTGCCAGTAGTACCCGATACCTATCTAGTCATCCTGAGCAGTTCTTC. Translated: CASSTRYLSSHPEQFF. Full variable domain (remainder filled in from reference TRBV19 and TRBJ2-1): DGGITQSPKYLFRKEGQNVTLSCEQNLNHDAMYWYRQDPGQGLRLIYYSQIVNDFQKGDIAEGYSVSREKKESFPLTVTSAQKNPTAFYLCASSTRYLSSHPEQFFGPGTRLTVL.

This clone has only one observation. The rearrangement links TRBV3-1 (or the pseudogene TRBV3-2) to TRBJ2-1, with D possibly matching TRBD2 (6 bases). Germline CDR1 is LGHDT and CDR2 is YNNKEL (reference sequence). The ends were cut back, 5 bases at V and 10 bases at J, with 12 bases in the middle. This CDR3 has 12 residues. The CDR3 reads CASSSTSLEQFF. CDR3 bases: TGTGCCAGCAGCTCGACTAGTTTAGAGCAGTTCTTC.

This clone has a single count. The V and J genes are TRBV14 and TRBJ2-2; 8 positions match TRBD2. This CDR3 comprises 17 residues. Trimming cost V 1 base and J 6 bases; bases outside gene matches: 10. Germline lookup yields CDR1 SGHDN and CDR2 FVKESK. CDR3 nucleotide sequence: TGTGCCAGCAGCCAAGTACTTGCGGGGGGCCTGGCCGGGGAGCTGTTTTTT. This translates into CASSQVLAGGLAGELFF.

This clone was seen just once. The J gene is TRBJ1-2, the V gene TRBV5-4; D is possibly TRBD1 (6 bases). Germline values: CDR1 SGHNT, CDR2 YYREEE (reference sequence). This CDR3 is 13 amino acids long. V shed 0 bases and J shed 5 bases, with 8 bases lying between them. CDR3 in DNA: TGTGCCAGCAGCTTGGACAGGGTATATGGCTACACCTTC. Translating it yields CASSLDRVYGYTF.

This clone showed up just a few times. The CDR3 DNA sequence: TGTGCCAGCAGCCAAGCAGGGGCCCTGCTCTATGGCTACACCTTC. It encodes CASSQAGALLYGYTF. This rearrangement joins TRBV3-1 (or the pseudogene TRBV3-2) to TRBJ1-2; maybe TRBD1 (6 bases). Germline CDR1 LGHDT, CDR2 YNNKEL (reference sequence). V was clipped by 1 base and J by 4 bases, with 13 bases between them. CDR3 size: 15 residues.

The rearrangement links TRBV11-2 to TRBJ1-2; a weak D match, TRBD1 (6 bases). This CDR3 is 15 amino acids long. Trimming took off 4 bases at V and 8 bases at J, with 20 bases between the two ends. CDR1 is SGHAT and CDR2 is FQNNGV in the germline V gene. The CDR3 region has the DNA TGTGCCAGCAGCTCCCCGTTGGGGGCGAATTCCGGCTACACCTTC. The encoded protein is CASSSPLGANSGYTF.

V usage is TRBV6-5 and J usage is TRBJ2-7; the D gene is possibly TRBD1 (7 bases). The CDR3 is 14 residues long. V lost 11 bases, J lost 3 bases, and 20 bases lay in between. CDR1 and CDR2 from the germline V gene are MNHEY and SVGAGI. The CDR3 region has the DNA TGTGCCGGGGGGACGACAGGGAATCGCTACGAGCAGTACTTC. It is translated as CAGGTTGNRYEQYF.

This chain uses TRBV24-1 with TRBJ2-1, with 7 bases that match TRBD2. Germline V gives CDR1 KGHDR, CDR2 SFDVKD. The CDR3 runs 16 residues. V dropped 4 bases and J dropped 6; count of bases not matched to a gene: 11. CDR3 nucleotides: TGTGCCACCAGTGAGGGATACGGCGGGAGTATCAATGAGCAGTTCTTC. Amino acid sequence: CATSEGYGGSINEQFF.

This chain links TRBV28 with TRBJ1-6; the D is unclear. The germline V and J ends were trimmed by 6 bases and 10 bases, with 10 bases remaining between them. Germline V gene sequence: CDR1 MDHEN, CDR2 SYDVKM. The CDR3 has 12 amino acids. Here the CDR3 reads CASSSPVSPLHF. DNA for the CDR3: TGTGCCAGCAGCTCCCCGGTGTCACCCCTCCACTTT.

This clone has only one observation. The chain is built from TRBV11-2 and TRBJ2-7; 7 nucleotides match TRBD1. V lost 5 bases, J lost 5 bases, and 15 bases stayed unmatched. CDR3 size: 16 residues. Germline CDR1 is SGHAT and CDR2 is FQNNGV. The DNA of the CDR3 is TGTGCCAGCAGCCCCTCGGAAGGGGGCGCTACCCACGAGCAGTACTTC. Its translation: CASSPSEGGATHEQYF. The whole variable domain, remainder taken from reference TRBV11-2 and TRBJ2-7, is EAGVAQSPRYKIIEKRQSVAFWCNPISGHATLYWYQQILGQGPKLLIQFQNNGVVDDSQLPKDRFSAERLKGVDSTLKIQPAKLEDSAVYLCASSPSEGGATHEQYFGPGTRLTVT.

The rearrangement uses TRBV5-5 and TRBJ2-1; TRBD1 agrees at 10 bases. The CDR3 loop spans 18 amino acids. The V and J ends lost 0 bases and 0 bases, in that order; junction bases with no gene match: 6. In germline, CDR1 is SGHKS, CDR2 YYEKEE (reference sequence). The CDR3 region has the DNA TGTGCCAGCAGCTTGGGACAGGGGGCTCCAAGCTCCTACAATGAGCAGTTCTTC. Translating gives CASSLGQGAPSSYNEQFF.

The rearrangement joins TRBV30 to TRBJ2-7, with 9 bases aligning to TRBD1. Germline trimming cut 2 bases from V and 5 bases from J; bases unmatched to any gene: 10. This CDR3 contains 15 residues. The V gene's germline CDR1 is GTSNPN and CDR2 SVGIG (reference sequence). In DNA, the CDR3 is TGTGCCTGGAGTAGACATGCGGACAGGGGCCACGAGCAGTACTTC. It is translated as CAWSRHADRGHEQYF.

This clone was counted only a few times. This chain links TRBV18 with TRBJ1-5, with a tentative D call TRBD1 (5 bases). V shed 4 bases and J shed 11 bases, with 15 bases lying between them. CDR3 size: 13 residues. Germline V gene sequence: CDR1 KGHSH, CDR2 LQKENI. CDR3 protein: CASSREGAGSQHF. CDR3 DNA sequence: TGTGCCAGCTCACGGGAAGGGGCCGGGTCCCAGCATTTT.

The V gene is TRBV18, the J gene TRBJ2-5; 8 bases line up with TRBD2. Germline lookup yields CDR1 KGHSH and CDR2 LQKENI. The V and J ends lost 4 bases and 5 bases, in that order; junction bases with no gene match: 9. The CDR3 is 15 amino acids. The CDR3 loop is CASSRGLGGQETQYF. The CDR3 DNA reads as TGTGCCAGCTCACGGGGACTAGGAGGCCAGGAGACCCAGTACTTC.

V is TRBV4-3 and J is TRBJ1-2; D unclear. The germline V gene encodes CDR1 LGHNA and CDR2 YSLEER. V lost 0 bases to trimming and J lost 6 bases, with 8 bases between them. The CDR3 is 13 residues long. CDR3 sequence (DNA): TGCGCCAGCAGCCAAGATAGGGAGAATGGCTACACCTTC. Translating it yields CASSQDRENGYTF.

The V gene is TRBV16, the J gene TRBJ1-4, with no clear D. Germline V CDR1 and CDR2: KGHSY, FQNENV. This CDR3 has 21 residues. Trimming removed 1 base from V and 0 bases from J, with 24 bases in between. CDR3 amino acids: CASSQFLSGTSGIATNEKLFF. The CDR3 nucleotides are TGTGCCAGCAGCCAATTCTTATCCGGCACGTCAGGAATCGCAACTAATGAAAAACTGTTTTTT. Complete variable domain (other parts from reference TRBV16 and TRBJ1-4): GEEVAQTPKHLVRGEGQKAKLYCAPIKGHSYVFWYQQVLKNEFKFLISFQNENVFDETGMPKERFSAKCLPNSPCSLEIQATKLEDSAVYFCASSQFLSGTSGIATNEKLFFGSGTQLSVL.

The rearrangement uses TRBV19 and TRBJ1-2; a possible D gene is TRBD1 (5 bases). From germline, CDR1 is LNHDA and CDR2 SQIVND (reference sequence). CDR3 length: 14 residues. The ends were cut back, 3 bases at V and 4 bases at J, with 12 bases in the middle. CDR3 sequence reads: CASSIGQGFYGYTF. CDR3 nucleotide sequence: TGTGCCAGTAGTATCGGCCAGGGATTCTATGGCTACACCTTC.

The chain uses TRBV11-3 and TRBJ2-6; the match to TRBD1 covers 8 bases. Trimming at V came to 3 bases and at J to 3 bases, leaving 4 bases not matched to a gene. The CDR3 runs to 16 residues. CDR1 is SGHNT and CDR2 is YENEEA in the germline V gene. The CDR3 nucleotides are TGTGCCAGCAGCTTGACCAGGGGGCTTGGGGCCAACGTCCTGACTTTC. Protein: CASSLTRGLGANVLTF.

The chain is built from TRBV11-3 and TRBJ2-1, with 8 bases matching TRBD1. The V segment lost 5 bases and the J segment 8 bases; nucleotides outside the gene matches: 8. This CDR3 has 14 amino acids. Per the germline V gene, CDR1 is SGHNT and CDR2 is YENEEA. The CDR3, as DNA: TGTGCCAGCAGCCCTCGGACAGGGTGGTATGAGCAGTTCTTC. Protein: CASSPRTGWYEQFF.

The chain couples TRBV5-4 to TRBJ2-7; perhaps TRBD1 as D (6 bases). CDR1 and CDR2 (germline): SGHNT, YYREEE (reference sequence). The CDR3 is 14 amino acids. V lost 5 bases, J lost 11 bases, and 23 bases lay in between. This chain's CDR3 is CASRSATGRQVEYF. CDR3 DNA sequence: TGTGCCAGCAGATCCGCCACCGGACGACAGGTGGAGTACTTC.

The rearrangement links TRBV27 to TRBJ2-5; a weak D match, TRBD1 (5 bases). The CDR3 loop spans 13 amino acids. The V end was cut by 5 bases, the J end by 3 bases, with 10 bases between. CDR1 and CDR2 (germline): MNHEY, SMNVEV (reference sequence). The CDR3 region has the DNA TGTGCCAGCAGTCCGTCGACAGAAGAGACCCAGTACTTC. Translating it yields CASSPSTEETQYF.

In its sample, this clone was seen once. The J gene is TRBJ2-2, the V gene TRBV5-1; D is ambiguous. Trimming pared 4 bases from V and 11 bases from J, leaving 18 bases between. The CDR3 consists of 14 residues. Germline CDR1 SGHRS, CDR2 YFSETQ. CDR3 DNA sequence: TGCGCCAGCAGCCCACAGCTCGATTGGATTGAGCTGTTTTTT. Protein sequence: CASSPQLDWIELFF.

The chain uses TRBV7-2 and TRBJ2-2; 7 bases line up with TRBD1. Germline V lookup: CDR1 SGHTA, CDR2 FQGNSA. This CDR3 comprises 15 residues. Trimming at V came to 5 bases and at J to 4 bases, leaving 7 bases not matched to a gene. The CDR3 is CASSPDRDSTGELFF. The CDR3 bases are TGTGCCAGCAGCCCCGACAGGGATTCCACCGGGGAGCTGTTTTTT. The whole variable domain, remainder taken from reference TRBV7-2 and TRBJ2-2, is GAGVSQSPSNKVTEKGKDVELRCDPISGHTALYWYRQSLGQGLEFLIYFQGNSAPDKSGLPSDRFSAERTGGSVSTLTIQRTQQEDSAVYLCASSPDRDSTGELFFGEGSRLTVL.

This rearrangement joins TRBV6-5 to TRBJ1-2, with TRBD1 as a possible D gene (6 bases). Per the germline V gene, CDR1 is MNHEY and CDR2 is SVGAGI. This CDR3 comprises 16 residues. The germline V and J ends were trimmed by 0 bases and 4 bases, with 15 bases remaining between them. Written as DNA, the CDR3 is TGTGCCAGCAGTTACTCCCCTGTGGGGGCGGCCTATGGCTACACCTTC. Amino acid sequence: CASSYSPVGAAYGYTF.

This chain links TRBV7-8 with TRBJ2-7; 11 bases map to TRBD1. V was pared by 5 bases and J by 0 bases, with 6 bases of the junction left unmatched. Germline V gene sequence: CDR1 SGHVS, CDR2 FQNEAQ. There are 16 residues in the CDR3. The CDR3 here is CASSPRGTGGSYEQYF. CDR3 DNA sequence: TGTGCCAGCAGCCCGCGAGGGACAGGGGGCTCCTACGAGCAGTACTTC.

The chain uses TRBV30 and TRBJ1-5; 8 bases align to TRBD1. The J segment lost 7 bases and the V segment lost 2 bases, leaving 4 bases of the junction unmatched. The germline gives CDR1 GTSNPN, CDR2 SVGIG (reference sequence). The CDR3 is 13 amino acids. The DNA for the CDR3 is TGTGCCTGGAGTACTACAGGGGGACAGCCCCAGCATTTT. This gives the protein CAWSTTGGQPQHF.

The J gene is TRBJ1-3, the V gene TRBV6-6; a weak D match, TRBD1 (5 bases). Germline values: CDR1 MNHNY, CDR2 SVGAGI (reference sequence). This CDR3 comprises 12 residues. V was shortened by 5 bases and J by 6 bases, with 8 bases between the two germline ends. The CDR3 here is CASSPGINTIYF. CDR3 DNA sequence: TGTGCCAGCAGTCCAGGGATAAACACCATATATTTT.